The source of this T cell receptor beta chain is a study of metastatic and nonmetastatic thyroid tumors. From germline, CDR1 is SNHLY and CDR2 FYNNEI. There are 15 residues in the CDR3. Trimming took 4 bases from V and 10 from J, leaving 17 bases between them. Nobody among the patients had been given any treatment before thyroid surgery. This clone was seen at least ten times. TCRdb reassembled clones from the PCR reads with MiXCR. Altogether over 25,000 clones are present, 15% being singletons, with the ten largest covering about 3.6%. The chain has TRBV2 and TRBJ1-6, with D uncertain. Sequencing input: blood. This clonotype originated in a female donor with papillary thyroid cancer or a benign thyroid nodule (not recorded which). Some clones in this sample may be carry-over from other donors' samples. The CDR3 here is CASSGVLRGGSPLHF. In DNA form, the CDR3 reads TGTGCCAGCAGTGGGGTATTGCGGGGTGGATCACCCCTCCACTTT.